The 12 T cell receptor beta chains below all came from one sample that was sequenced in a study of early T cells in non-severe SARS-CoV-2 infection. TCRdb re-called the 5' RACE reads through MiXCR, storing one row per CDR3 protein. The sample includes tens of thousands of distinct CDR3 sequences, about 4.5% of them seen just once. The specimen was whole blood, collected at baseline. The origin of the receptors is an adult who was a healthcare worker with PCR-confirmed SARS-CoV-2 infection or an uninfected control (not recorded which).

This clonotype was counted at least ten times. J is TRBJ2-7 and V is TRBV6-1; 9 bases align to TRBD2. The CDR3 sequence is 14 residues long. CDR1 and CDR2 (germline): MNHNS, SASEGT. The junction had 3 bases not matched to a gene; V was cut back by 3 bases and J by 3 bases. In nucleotides, the CDR3 is TGTGCCAGCAGTGAGGGGACTAGCCGCTACGAGCAGTACTTC. This sequence encodes CASSEGTSRYEQYF.

By frequency in the sample, this clonotype is medium-sized. The chain employs TRBV29-1 and TRBJ2-7; D not resolved. Trimming stripped 4 bases from V and 4 bases from J, with 8 bases between. Germline V gene sequence: CDR1 SQVTM, CDR2 ANQGSEA. The CDR3 has 11 amino acids. CDR3 amino acids: CSVVNGYEQYF. The CDR3 coding sequence is TGCAGCGTTGTTAACGGATACGAGCAGTACTTC.

This clonotype was seen repeatedly, ten times or more. This chain uses TRBV24-1 with TRBJ2-5; D is perhaps TRBD1 or TRBD2 (5 bases each). This CDR3 region has 13 residues. Germline V gives CDR1 KGHDR, CDR2 SFDVKD. V lost 5 bases and J 7 bases, leaving 13 bases between the germline ends. The CDR3: CATSVGTRGTQYF. Here the CDR3 DNA reads TGTGCCACCAGTGTCGGGACGAGGGGGACCCAGTACTTC.

About this clonotype itself: One end of the junction fails to match germline, which may point to a read error. V usage is TRBV27 and J usage is TRBJ2-5, with D maybe TRBD2 (5 bases). This CDR3 is 10 amino acids long. Germline-derived CDR1 and CDR2 are MNHEY and SMNVEV (reference sequence). The chain's CDR3 is CASSRERRDF. CDR3 nucleotide sequence: TGTGCCAGCAGCCGGGAACGGCGAGACTTC.

The table lists this clonotype with many counts. The chain recombines TRBV20-1 with TRBJ2-3; TRBD1 matches 7 bases. The CDR3 spans 15 residues. Germline V lookup: CDR1 DFQATT, CDR2 SNEGSKA (reference sequence). Trimming at V came to 2 bases and at J to 2 bases, leaving 7 bases not matched to a gene. Here the CDR3 DNA reads TGCAGTGCTAGATCGACGACAGGGAACACAGATACGCAGTATTTT. It yields the protein CSARSTTGNTDTQYF.

There are many counts of this clonotype. This chain uses TRBV6-2 or TRBV6-3 with TRBJ1-5; perhaps TRBD1 as D (5 bases). Germline assignment: CDR1 MNHEY and CDR2 SVGEGT. The germline V and J ends were trimmed by 4 bases and 11 bases, with 15 bases remaining between them. CDR3 length: 13 amino acids. The CDR3 DNA sequence: TGTGCCAGCAGTTCAGCTCGTCGGGGGGCCCAGCATTTT. This sequence encodes CASSSARRGAQHF.

This clonotype was observed at least ten times. The rearrangement links TRBV11-3 to TRBJ2-2; D ambiguous. Germline loops: CDR1 SGHNT, CDR2 YENEEA. The V gene lost 1 base and the J gene lost 6 bases, with 9 bases spanning the gap. CDR3 size: 14 residues. The CDR3 coding sequence is TGTGCCAGCAGCTTAGGTCGCGGCTCCGGGGAGCTGTTTTTT. Protein: CASSLGRGSGELFF.

This clonotype was seen repeatedly, ten times or more. V usage is TRBV6-2 or TRBV6-3 and J usage is TRBJ1-1; D ambiguous. Trimming took 3 bases from V and 6 from J, leaving 5 bases between them. The germline V gene has CDR1 MNHEY and CDR2 SVGEGT. The CDR3 consists of 11 residues. In DNA, the CDR3 is TGTGCCAGCAGTTATCCCTCTGAAGCTTTCTTT. This translates into CASSYPSEAFF.

With regard to this clonotype: This may stem from a read error, because a much larger clone lies one nucleotide away. The conserved final phenylalanine or tryptophan is absent from the CDR3, which likely points to a read error. The rearrangement uses TRBV5-1 and TRBJ1-1, with 8 bases fitting TRBD1. Germline CDR1 is SGHRS and CDR2 is YFSETQ. The CDR3 has 15 amino acids. J gave up 2 bases and V 2 bases, and 5 bases lay outside the gene matches. CDR3 amino acids: CASSFNQGANTEAFL. CDR3 nucleotide sequence: TGCGCCAGCAGCTTCAATCAGGGGGCAAACACTGAAGCTTTCTTA.

There are many counts of this clonotype. The chain has TRBV5-5 and TRBJ2-7; D gene unclear. V gave up 2 bases and J gave up 3 bases, with 12 bases separating them. CDR1 and CDR2 (germline): SGHKS, YYEKEE (reference sequence). The CDR3 loop spans 14 amino acids. The DNA of the CDR3 is TGTGCCAGCAGCTTTCAGGTCTACGGCTACGAGCAGTACTTC. Translating it yields CASSFQVYGYEQYF.

In regard to this clonotype: Possible read error: a much larger clone is one base away. This chain joins TRBV10-3 and TRBJ2-2, with 7 bases identical to TRBD2. The CDR3 has 16 amino acids. Germline CDR1 is ENHRY and CDR2 is SYGVKD. V trimming: 4 bases; J trimming: 4 bases; junction bases outside the gene matches: 9. The CDR3 region is CAISAGLGESTGELFF. DNA for the CDR3: TGTGCCATCAGTGCCGGACTAGGAGAGAGCACCGGGGAGCTGTTTTTT.

This clonotype was counted many times. The CDR3 DNA is TGTGCCAGCAGCTTTTACAGCGGGATAGGGGAGCTGTTTTTT. It yields the protein CASSFYSGIGELFF. V gene TRBV11-1 combines with J gene TRBJ2-2, with 7 bases matching TRBD2. Trimming removed 3 bases from V and 8 bases from J; junction bases left unmatched: 6. Germline V gene sequence: CDR1 SGHAT, CDR2 FQDESV (reference sequence). This CDR3 has 14 amino acids.